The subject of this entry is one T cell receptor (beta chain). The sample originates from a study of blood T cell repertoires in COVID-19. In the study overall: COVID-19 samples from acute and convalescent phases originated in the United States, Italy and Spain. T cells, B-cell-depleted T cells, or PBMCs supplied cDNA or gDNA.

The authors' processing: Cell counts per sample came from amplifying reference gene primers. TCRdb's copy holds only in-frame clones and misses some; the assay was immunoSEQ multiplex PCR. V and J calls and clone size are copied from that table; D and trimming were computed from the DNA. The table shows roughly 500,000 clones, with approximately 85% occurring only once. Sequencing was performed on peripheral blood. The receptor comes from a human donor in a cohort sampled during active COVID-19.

DNA of the CDR3: TGTGCCAGCAGCCTTCTCGGACAGAACTATGGCTACACCTTC. This encodes CASSLLGQNYGYTF. The V and J genes are TRBV5-6 and TRBJ1-2; D perhaps matches TRBD1 (6 bases). This CDR3 comprises 14 residues. Germline CDR1 is SGHDT and CDR2 is YYEEEE. V dropped 4 bases and J dropped 2 bases, with 12 bases sitting between them.